Shown below are 10 T cell receptor beta chains from a single sample sequenced in a study of chemoradiotherapy in HPV16-positive cancers. Produced via immunoSEQ multiplex PCR; TCRdb's table is partial and in-frame only. Counted here are approximately 50,000 clones, around 90% occurring once; the ten biggest clones make up more than 3%. Sequenced here: blood, sampled from a patient who underwent chemoradiotherapy. The receptors were gathered from a human donor with HPV-associated anogenital cancer.

In its sample, this clone was seen once. The chain links TRBV30 to TRBJ1-1; TRBD1 matches at 7 bases. Unmatched junction bases numbered 10, after V lost 7 bases and J lost 2 bases. Germline lookup yields CDR1 GTSNPN and CDR2 SVGIG (reference sequence). The CDR3 consists of 14 residues. CDR3 protein: CASRGGTDNTEAFF. Written as DNA, the CDR3 is TGTGCCTCTCGCGGTGGGACAGACAACACTGAAGCTTTCTTT.

The chain has TRBV6-4 and TRBJ2-3; possible D gene TRBD2, 6 bases. Per the germline V gene, CDR1 is MRHNA and CDR2 is SNTAGT. The CDR3 covers 14 residues. Trimming stripped 3 bases from V and 2 bases from J, with 9 bases between. Here the CDR3 reads CASSDGGTTDTQYF. The DNA for the CDR3 is TGTGCCAGCAGTGATGGCGGGACCACAGATACGCAGTATTTT.

This clone was counted only a few times. The V call is TRBV18, the J call TRBJ1-6; a possible D gene is TRBD1 (5 bases). The CDR3 totals 16 residues. Per the germline V gene, CDR1 is KGHSH and CDR2 is LQKENI. Trimming cost V 3 bases and J 10 bases, with 19 bases left between them. The CDR3 protein is CASSPSGGSLHSPLHF. CDR3 in DNA: TGTGCCAGCTCACCCTCTGGGGGGAGCTTACACTCACCCCTCCACTTT.

The rearrangement joins TRBV29-1 to TRBJ2-7; D gene ambiguous. Germline V gives CDR1 SQVTM, CDR2 ANQGSEA. There are 11 residues in the CDR3. The ends were cut back, 5 bases at V and 6 bases at J, with 11 bases in the middle. This chain's CDR3 is CSVRLAGEQYF. The CDR3 DNA is TGCAGCGTTCGGCTGGCCGGCGAGCAGTACTTC.

This clone was recorded only once. J is TRBJ2-3 and V is TRBV5-4, with 10 bases fitting TRBD1. J was trimmed by 6 bases and V by 3 bases; bases with no gene match: 7. Germline assignment: CDR1 SGHNT and CDR2 YYREEE (reference sequence). The CDR3 extends over 15 amino acids. In DNA form, the CDR3 reads TGTGCCAGCAGCTCAATGGGACAGGGGAGGGATACGCAGTATTTT. Amino acids: CASSSMGQGRDTQYF.

The J gene is TRBJ2-3, the V gene TRBV7-6; 8 bases match TRBD2. The CDR3 is made up of 15 amino acids. The V and J ends lost 1 base and 4 bases, in that order; junction bases with no gene match: 4. Germline V gene sequence: CDR1 SGHVS, CDR2 FNYEAQ. CDR3 nucleotides: TGTGCCAGCAGCTTAGGAGCGGGAGACCCAGATACGCAGTATTTT. This sequence encodes CASSLGAGDPDTQYF.

V and J are TRBV6-1 and TRBJ2-7; D may be TRBD1 or TRBD2 (5 bases each). In germline, CDR1 is MNHNS, CDR2 SASEGT. This CDR3 spans 13 amino acids. Trimming stripped 6 bases from V and 0 bases from J, with 9 bases between. CDR3 sequence reads: CASSRDLSYEQYF. The CDR3 region has the DNA TGTGCCAGCAGCCGGGACCTCTCCTACGAGCAGTACTTC.

The V gene is TRBV2, the J gene TRBJ2-7; 8 nucleotides agree with TRBD2. CDR1 is SNHLY and CDR2 is FYNNEI in the germline V gene. V shed 7 bases, J shed 2 bases, and the junction held 10 bases outside the gene matches. This CDR3 contains 15 residues. The chain's CDR3 is CASTLLTSGTYEQYF. In DNA form, the CDR3 reads TGTGCCAGCACTCTCTTAACTAGCGGAACCTACGAGCAGTACTTC.

This chain uses TRBV5-1 with TRBJ2-5, with TRBD2 as a possible D gene (5 bases). The CDR3 loop spans 13 amino acids. The ends were cut back, 6 bases at V and 4 bases at J, with 13 bases in the middle. CDR1 is SGHRS, CDR2 YFSETQ, per germline. This CDR3 is CASTQTGGETQYF. The CDR3 DNA is TGCGCCAGCACCCAGACTGGAGGAGAGACCCAGTACTTC.

The CDR3 DNA sequence: TGTGCCAGCAGTTACTTCGCCGGGACTAGAAATGAGCAGTTCTTC. It codes for CASSYFAGTRNEQFF. The chain joins TRBV6-6 to TRBJ2-1, with 8 bases fitting TRBD2. Germline assignment: CDR1 MNHNY and CDR2 SVGAGI (reference sequence). V trimming: 1 base; J trimming: 7 bases; junction bases outside the gene matches: 6. This CDR3 spans 15 amino acids.